The 5 T cell receptor beta chains below were found in one sample sequenced in a study of blood T cell repertoires in COVID-19. TCRdb's table, derived via immunoSEQ multiplex PCR, lists solely in-frame clones and lacks some. The data show 150,000 to 200,000 clones, about 84% seen once. Sequencing used peripheral blood. The receptors come from a woman aged 25 to 39 with acute or convalescent COVID-19.

This clone was seen just once. CDR3 residues: CASRGQGREQYF. CDR3 DNA: TGTGCCAGCAGAGGTCAGGGGCGCGAGCAGTACTTC. The V gene is TRBV3-1 (or the pseudogene TRBV3-2), the J gene TRBJ2-7; a possible D gene is TRBD1 (6 bases). The CDR3 length is 12 residues. V was cut by 6 bases and J by 6 bases, with 12 bases left in between. The germline gives CDR1 LGHDT, CDR2 YNNKEL (reference sequence).

This chain connects TRBV11-3 to TRBJ2-1; maybe TRBD1 (6 bases). The germline V gene encodes CDR1 SGHNT and CDR2 YENEEA. V was pared by 5 bases and J by 10 bases, with 27 bases between. This CDR3 is 17 amino acids long. The CDR3 is CASSPRVTGFGGREQFF. The CDR3 coding sequence is TGTGCCAGCAGCCCCAGAGTAACAGGGTTTGGGGGAAGGGAGCAGTTCTTC.

This clone has just a few counts. The V gene is TRBV19, the J gene TRBJ2-1, with TRBD1 matching 7 bases. Germline CDR1 LNHDA, CDR2 SQIVND (reference sequence). The CDR3 spans 15 residues. V shed 3 bases and J 1 base; nucleotides not matched to a gene: 3. The CDR3 DNA sequence: TGTGCCAGTAGTATTCAACAGGGGTCCTACAATGAGCAGTTCTTC. Its protein is CASSIQQGSYNEQFF.

The chain links TRBV5-6 to TRBJ1-2; tentatively, D is TRBD1 (6 bases). CDR1 is SGHDT, CDR2 YYEEEE, per germline. The CDR3 is made up of 13 amino acids. V was cut by 2 bases and J by 8 bases, with 13 bases left in between. DNA for the CDR3: TGTGCCAGCAGCTTCGCGGGGGGCCTGGGCTACACCTTC. This codes for CASSFAGGLGYTF. The full variable domain, its missing parts supplied by reference TRBV5-6 and TRBJ1-2, is DAGVTQSPTHLIKTRGQQVTLRCSPKSGHDTVSWYQQALGQGPQFIFQYYEEEERQRGNFPDRFSGHQFPNYSSELNVNALLLGDSALYLCASSFAGGLGYTFGSGTRLTVV.

CDR3 sequence: CASSVGLQETQYF. CDR3 nucleotide sequence: TGTGCCAGCAGCGTAGGGCTCCAAGAGACCCAGTACTTC. The chain is built from TRBV9 and TRBJ2-5; D remains ambiguous. Per germline, CDR1 SGDLS and CDR2 YYNGEE. Trimming removed 0 bases at V and 1 base at J, with 4 bases between. CDR3 length: 13 residues.